Presented here are 4 T cell receptor beta chains from one specimen sequenced in a study of blood T cells in healthy people across ages. PCR was performed a second time for about 7 to 12 cycles using a sample-barcoded 5' primer and a J-beta primer mix. TCRdb processed the 5' RACE reads anew with MiXCR; each CDR3 protein has one entry. The data contain around 1,500,000 distinct CDR3 sequences, roughly 30% of them singletons. The sequenced sample consisted of blood. The receptors were gathered from a woman in her thirties in good health.

Turning to this clonotype: A read error may be the cause here, since a much bigger clone is one base away. The chain combines TRBV4-3 with TRBJ2-7, with 11 bases identical to TRBD2. This CDR3 spans 16 amino acids. The germline V gene has CDR1 LGHNA and CDR2 YSLEER. CDR3 nucleotide sequence: TGCGCCAGCAGCCAAGATCGGGGGACTAGCGGCTACGAGCAGGACTTC. Translating it yields CASSQDRGTSGYEQDF.

This clonotype was seen only a few times. CDR3 sequence reads: CATGDGGSQETQYF. CDR3 sequence (DNA): TGTGCCACCGGAGACGGGGGTTCTCAAGAGACCCAGTACTTC. This rearrangement joins TRBV15 to TRBJ2-5, with D perhaps TRBD2 (6 bases). CDR3 length equals 14 residues. Per the germline V gene, CDR1 is LNHNV and CDR2 is YYDKDF (reference sequence). Trimming pared 8 bases from V and 2 bases from J, leaving 15 bases between.

This clonotype was observed a handful of times. The genes are TRBV9 and TRBJ2-1, with D possibly being TRBD2 (6 bases). Germline V gene sequence: CDR1 SGDLS, CDR2 YYNGEE. V was cut by 6 bases and J by 0 bases, with 16 bases left in between. The CDR3 runs 16 residues. The CDR3 spells CASTLGGASSYNEQFF. Here the CDR3 DNA reads TGTGCCAGCACACTTGGCGGGGCTAGCTCCTACAATGAGCAGTTCTTC.

This clonotype was seen just once. The chain joins TRBV24-1 to TRBJ2-1; the match to TRBD2 covers 12 bases. The germline gives CDR1 KGHDR, CDR2 SFDVKD. The V segment lost 3 bases and the J segment 6 bases; nucleotides outside the gene matches: 2. The CDR3 contains 15 residues. For the CDR3, the DNA is TGTGCCACCAGTGATGGACTAGCGGGATCCAATGAGCAGTTCTTC. It encodes CATSDGLAGSNEQFF.